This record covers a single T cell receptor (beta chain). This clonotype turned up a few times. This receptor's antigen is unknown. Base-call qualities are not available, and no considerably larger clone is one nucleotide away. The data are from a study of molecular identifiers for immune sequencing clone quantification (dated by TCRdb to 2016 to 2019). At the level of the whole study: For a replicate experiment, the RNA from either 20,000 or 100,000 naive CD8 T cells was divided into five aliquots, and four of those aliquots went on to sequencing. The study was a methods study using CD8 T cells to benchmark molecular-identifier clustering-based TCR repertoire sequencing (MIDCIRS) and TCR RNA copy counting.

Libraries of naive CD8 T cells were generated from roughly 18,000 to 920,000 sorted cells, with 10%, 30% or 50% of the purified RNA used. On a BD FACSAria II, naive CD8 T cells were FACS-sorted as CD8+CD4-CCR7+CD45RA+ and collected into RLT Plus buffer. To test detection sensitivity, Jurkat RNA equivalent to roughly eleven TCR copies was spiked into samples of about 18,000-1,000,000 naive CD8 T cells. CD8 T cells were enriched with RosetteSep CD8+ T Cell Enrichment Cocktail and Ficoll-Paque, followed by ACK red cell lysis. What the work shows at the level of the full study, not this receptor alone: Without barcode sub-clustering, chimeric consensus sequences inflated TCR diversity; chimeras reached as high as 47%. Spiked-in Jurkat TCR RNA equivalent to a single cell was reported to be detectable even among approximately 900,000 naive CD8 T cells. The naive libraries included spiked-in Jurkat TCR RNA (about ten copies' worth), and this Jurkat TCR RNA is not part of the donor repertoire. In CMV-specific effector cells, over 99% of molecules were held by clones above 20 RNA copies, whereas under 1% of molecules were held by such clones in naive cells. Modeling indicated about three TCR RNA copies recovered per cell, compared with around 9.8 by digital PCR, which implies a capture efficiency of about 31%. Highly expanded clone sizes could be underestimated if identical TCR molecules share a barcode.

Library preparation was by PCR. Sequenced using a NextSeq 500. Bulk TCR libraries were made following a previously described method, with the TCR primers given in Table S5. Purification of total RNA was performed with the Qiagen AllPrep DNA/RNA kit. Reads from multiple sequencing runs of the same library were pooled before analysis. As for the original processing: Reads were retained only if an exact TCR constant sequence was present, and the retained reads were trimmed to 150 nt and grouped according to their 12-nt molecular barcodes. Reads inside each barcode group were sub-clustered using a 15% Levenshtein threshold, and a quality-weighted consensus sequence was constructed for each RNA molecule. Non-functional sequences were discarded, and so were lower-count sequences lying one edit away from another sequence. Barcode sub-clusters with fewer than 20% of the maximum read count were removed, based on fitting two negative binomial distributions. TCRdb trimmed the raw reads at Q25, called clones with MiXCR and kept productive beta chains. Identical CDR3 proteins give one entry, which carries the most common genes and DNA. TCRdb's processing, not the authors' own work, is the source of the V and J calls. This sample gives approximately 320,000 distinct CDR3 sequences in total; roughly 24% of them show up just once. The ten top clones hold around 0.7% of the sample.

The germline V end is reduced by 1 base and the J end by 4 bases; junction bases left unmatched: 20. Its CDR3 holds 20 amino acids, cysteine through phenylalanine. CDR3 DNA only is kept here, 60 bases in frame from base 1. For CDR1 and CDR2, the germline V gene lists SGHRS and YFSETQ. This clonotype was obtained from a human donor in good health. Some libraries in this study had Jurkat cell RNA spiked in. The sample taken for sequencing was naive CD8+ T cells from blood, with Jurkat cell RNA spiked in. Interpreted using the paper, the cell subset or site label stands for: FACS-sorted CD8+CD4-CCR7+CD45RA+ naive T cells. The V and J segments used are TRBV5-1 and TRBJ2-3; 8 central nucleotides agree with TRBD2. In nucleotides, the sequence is TGCGCCAGCAGCTTGCCCAGGAATGGTAGCGGGGCAGCAAGTGCAGATACGCAGTATTTT. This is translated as CASSLPRNGSGAASADTQYF. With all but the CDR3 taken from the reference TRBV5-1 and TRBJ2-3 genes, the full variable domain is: KAGVTQTPRYLIKTRGQQVTLSCSPISGHRSVSWYQQTPGQGLQFLFEYFSETQRNKGNFPGRFSGRQFSNSRSEMNVSTLELGDSALYLCASSLPRNGSGAASADTQYFGPGTRLTVL.